Below, one T cell receptor (beta chain) is given with its context. Its matching antigen is unknown. The record originates from a study of shared clonotypes between healthy human individuals. Trimming removed 3 bases at V and 2 bases at J, with 7 bases between. Per the germline V gene, CDR1 is SGHRS and CDR2 is YFSETQ. The CDR3 loop spans 13 amino acids. Findings of the study overall: Naive subsets generally exceeded memory subsets in estimated richness.

Produced via immunoSEQ multiplex PCR; TCRdb's table is partial and in-frame only. The table includes about 1.1 million clones, roughly 80% detected once. The sequencing sample was made of memory CD4+ T cells from PBMCs. Subset noted: CD45RA-negative fraction. The V call is TRBV5-1, the J call TRBJ2-3; D is ambiguous. The clonotype was recovered from a young man in good health. Some clones in this sample may be carry-over from other donors' samples. The CDR3 DNA sequence: TGCGCCAGCAGCTCGGGTGCCACAGATACGCAGTATTTT. Translating it yields CASSSGATDTQYF.